This TCR beta chain was recorded in a study of cytomegalovirus exposure and HLA in healthy donors. Study-wide context: The 100 to 150 validation repertoires and the roughly 690 first-cohort repertoires shared a platform, a later analysis reported. Study outcomes and limitations: There were some public TCRs occurring in many donors, but most TCR sequences were rare. Some TCR beta chains (164 of them) were listed as cytomegalovirus-associated.

Donors were drawn from the approximately 120-subject validation cohort, separate from the approximately 670-subject first cohort. Libraries were prepared by immunoSEQ multiplex PCR; TCRdb keeps only in-frame clonotypes and omits some of them. Of 150,000 to 180,000 clones in the sample, less than 90% are singletons; the top ten hold about a fifth. In the case of this clone: Its target is not known.

This CDR3 is built from 15 residues. Trimming took 1 base from V and 6 from J; bases not matched to a gene: 6. Germline V gives CDR1 SEHNR, CDR2 FQNEAQ (reference sequence). The chain recombines TRBV7-9 with TRBJ1-2; TRBD1 matches 9 bases. The sample was PBMCs. The TCR comes from a man aged 18 to 30 in good health and CMV-seropositive. The CDR3: CASSLGDRDRDGYTF. In nucleotides, the CDR3 is TGTGCCAGCAGCTTAGGGGACAGGGACAGAGATGGCTACACCTTC.